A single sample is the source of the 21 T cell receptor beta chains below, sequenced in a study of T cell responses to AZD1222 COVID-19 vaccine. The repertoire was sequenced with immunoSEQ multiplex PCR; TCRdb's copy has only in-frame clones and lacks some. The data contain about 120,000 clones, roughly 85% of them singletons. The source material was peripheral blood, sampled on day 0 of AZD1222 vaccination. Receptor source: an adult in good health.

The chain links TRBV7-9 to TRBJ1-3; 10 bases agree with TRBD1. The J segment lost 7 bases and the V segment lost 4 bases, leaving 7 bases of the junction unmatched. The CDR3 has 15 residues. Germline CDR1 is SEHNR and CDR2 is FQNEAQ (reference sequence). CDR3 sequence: CASSSRRGQGNTIYF. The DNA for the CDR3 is TGTGCCAGCAGCTCCCGACGGGGACAGGGGAACACCATATATTTT.

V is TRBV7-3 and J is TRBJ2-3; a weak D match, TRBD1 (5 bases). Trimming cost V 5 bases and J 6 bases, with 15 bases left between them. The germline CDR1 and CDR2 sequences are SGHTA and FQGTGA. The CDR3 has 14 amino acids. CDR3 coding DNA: TGTGCCAGCAGCCACAGGACCCCTGGGGATACGCAGTATTTT. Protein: CASSHRTPGDTQYF. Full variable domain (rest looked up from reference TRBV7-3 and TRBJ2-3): GAGVSQTPSNKVTEKGKYVELRCDPISGHTALYWYRQSLGQGPEFLIYFQGTGAADDSGLPNDRFFAVRPEGSVSTLKIQRTERGDSAVYLCASSHRTPGDTQYFGPGTRLTVL.

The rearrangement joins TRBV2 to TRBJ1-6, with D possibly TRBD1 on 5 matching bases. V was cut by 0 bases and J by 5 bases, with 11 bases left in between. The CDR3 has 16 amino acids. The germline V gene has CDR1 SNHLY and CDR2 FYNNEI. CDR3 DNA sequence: TGTGCCAGCAGTGAAGCTCTAGGGGCCGATAATTCACCCCTCCACTTT. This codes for CASSEALGADNSPLHF. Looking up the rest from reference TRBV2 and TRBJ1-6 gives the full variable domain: EPEVTQTPSHQVTQMGQEVILRCVPISNHLYFYWYRQILGQKVEFLVSFYNNEISEKSEIFDDQFSVERPDGSNFTLKIRSTKLEDSAMYFCASSEALGADNSPLHFGNGTRLTVT.

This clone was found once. CDR3 in DNA: TGCGCCAGCAGCCCCCGGACAGGGCCCAACACCGGGGAGCTGTTTTTT. Translation gives CASSPRTGPNTGELFF. The rearrangement links TRBV4-1 to TRBJ2-2, with 8 bases that match TRBD1. CDR1 and CDR2 from the germline V gene are MGHRA and YSYEKL. This CDR3 contains 16 residues. J lost 2 bases, V lost 4 bases, and 6 bases had no gene match.

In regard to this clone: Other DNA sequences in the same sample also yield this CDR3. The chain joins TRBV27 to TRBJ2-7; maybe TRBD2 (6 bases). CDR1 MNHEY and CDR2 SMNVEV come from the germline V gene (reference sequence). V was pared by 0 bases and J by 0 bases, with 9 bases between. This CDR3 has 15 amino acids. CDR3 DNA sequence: TGTGCCAGCAGTTTATCGTCCGGGAGCTCCTACGAGCAGTACTTC. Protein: CASSLSSGSSYEQYF.

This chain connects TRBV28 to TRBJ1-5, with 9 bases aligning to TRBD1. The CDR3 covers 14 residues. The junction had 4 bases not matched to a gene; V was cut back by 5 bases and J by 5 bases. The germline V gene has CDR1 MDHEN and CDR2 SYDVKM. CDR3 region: CASSPRQGDQPQHF. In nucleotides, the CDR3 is TGTGCCAGCAGTCCTAGACAGGGGGATCAGCCCCAGCATTTT.

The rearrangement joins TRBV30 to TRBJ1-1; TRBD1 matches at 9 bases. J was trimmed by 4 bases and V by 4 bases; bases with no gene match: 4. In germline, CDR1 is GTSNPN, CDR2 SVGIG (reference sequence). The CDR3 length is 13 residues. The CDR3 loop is CAWMGTGSTEAFF. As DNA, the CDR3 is TGTGCCTGGATGGGGACAGGGAGCACTGAAGCTTTCTTT.

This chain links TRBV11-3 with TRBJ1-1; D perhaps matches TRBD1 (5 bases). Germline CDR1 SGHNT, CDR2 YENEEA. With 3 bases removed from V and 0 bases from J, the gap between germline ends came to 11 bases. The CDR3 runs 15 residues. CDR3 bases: TGTGCCAGCAGCTTGCAGGGAGGAATGAACACTGAAGCTTTCTTT. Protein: CASSLQGGMNTEAFF.

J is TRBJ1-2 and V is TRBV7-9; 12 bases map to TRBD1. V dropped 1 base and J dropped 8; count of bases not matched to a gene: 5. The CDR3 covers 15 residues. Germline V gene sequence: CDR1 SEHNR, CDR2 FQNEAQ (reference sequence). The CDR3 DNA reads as TGTGCCAGCAGCTTAGACCGGGACAGGGGGCGAGGCTACACCTTC. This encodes CASSLDRDRGRGYTF.

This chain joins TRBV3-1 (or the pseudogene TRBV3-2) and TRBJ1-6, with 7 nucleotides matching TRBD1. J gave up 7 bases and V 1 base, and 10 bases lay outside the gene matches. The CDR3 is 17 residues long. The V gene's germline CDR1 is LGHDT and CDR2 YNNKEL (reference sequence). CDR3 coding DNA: TGTGCCAGCAGCCAAGCCCCGTACAGGGGAAGGAATTCACCCCTCCACTTT. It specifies CASSQAPYRGRNSPLHF.

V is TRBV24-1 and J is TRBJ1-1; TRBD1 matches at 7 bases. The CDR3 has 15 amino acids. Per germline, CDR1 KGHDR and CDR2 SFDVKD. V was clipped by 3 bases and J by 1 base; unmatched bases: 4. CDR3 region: CATSDTRTGNTEAFF. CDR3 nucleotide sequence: TGTGCCACCAGTGATACCAGGACAGGGAACACTGAAGCTTTCTTT.

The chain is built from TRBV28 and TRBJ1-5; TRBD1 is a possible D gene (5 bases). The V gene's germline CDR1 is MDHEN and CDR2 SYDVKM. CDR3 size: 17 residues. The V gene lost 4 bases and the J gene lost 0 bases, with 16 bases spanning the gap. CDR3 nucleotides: TGTGCCAGCAGTTCTCCCGGGGGGGACTATAGCAATCAGCCCCAGCATTTT. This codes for CASSSPGGDYSNQPQHF.

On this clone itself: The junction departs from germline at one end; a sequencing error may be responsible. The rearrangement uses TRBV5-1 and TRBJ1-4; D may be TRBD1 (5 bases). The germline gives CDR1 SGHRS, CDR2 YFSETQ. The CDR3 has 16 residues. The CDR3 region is CARSPGTPGGTEKLFF. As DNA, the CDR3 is TGCGCCCGCAGCCCTGGGACGCCGGGGGGGACTGAAAAACTGTTTTTT.

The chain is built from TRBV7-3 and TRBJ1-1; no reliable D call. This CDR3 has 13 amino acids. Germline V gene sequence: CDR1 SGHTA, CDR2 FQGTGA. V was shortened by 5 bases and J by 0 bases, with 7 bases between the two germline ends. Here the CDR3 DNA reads TGTGCCAGCAGCACTGGTCTGAACACTGAAGCTTTCTTT. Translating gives CASSTGLNTEAFF. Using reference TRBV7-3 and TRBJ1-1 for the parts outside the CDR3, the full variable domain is GAGVSQTPSNKVTEKGKYVELRCDPISGHTALYWYRQSLGQGPEFLIYFQGTGAADDSGLPNDRFFAVRPEGSVSTLKIQRTERGDSAVYLCASSTGLNTEAFFGQGTRLTVV.

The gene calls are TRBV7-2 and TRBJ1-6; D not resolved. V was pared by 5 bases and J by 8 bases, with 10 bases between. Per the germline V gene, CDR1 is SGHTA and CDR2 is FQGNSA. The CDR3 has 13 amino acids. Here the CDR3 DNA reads TGTGCCAGCAGCGTCCTATCCTATTCACCCCTCCACTTT. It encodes CASSVLSYSPLHF.

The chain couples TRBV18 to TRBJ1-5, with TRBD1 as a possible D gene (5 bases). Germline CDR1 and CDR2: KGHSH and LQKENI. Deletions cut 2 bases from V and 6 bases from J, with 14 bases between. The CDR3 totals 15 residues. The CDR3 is CASSPERGDGQPQHF. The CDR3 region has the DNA TGTGCCAGCTCACCAGAAAGAGGGGACGGTCAGCCCCAGCATTTT.

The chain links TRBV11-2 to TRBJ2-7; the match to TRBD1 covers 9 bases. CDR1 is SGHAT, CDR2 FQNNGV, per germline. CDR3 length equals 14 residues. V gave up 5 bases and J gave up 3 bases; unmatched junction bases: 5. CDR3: CASSLQGANYEQYF. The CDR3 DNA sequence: TGTGCCAGCAGCCTACAGGGGGCGAACTACGAGCAGTACTTC.

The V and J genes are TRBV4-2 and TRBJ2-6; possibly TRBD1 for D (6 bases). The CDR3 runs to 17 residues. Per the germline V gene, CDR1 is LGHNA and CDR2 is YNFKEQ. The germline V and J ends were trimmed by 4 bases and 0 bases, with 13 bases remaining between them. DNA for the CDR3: TGTGCCAGCAGCCCAGTTTCAGGGGTCTCTGGGGCCAACGTCCTGACTTTC. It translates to CASSPVSGVSGANVLTF.

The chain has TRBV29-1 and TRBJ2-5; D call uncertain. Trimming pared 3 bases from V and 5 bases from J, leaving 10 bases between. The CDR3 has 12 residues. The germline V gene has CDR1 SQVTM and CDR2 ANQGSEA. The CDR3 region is CSVDQNRETQYF. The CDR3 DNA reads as TGCAGCGTTGACCAAAACCGGGAGACCCAGTACTTC.

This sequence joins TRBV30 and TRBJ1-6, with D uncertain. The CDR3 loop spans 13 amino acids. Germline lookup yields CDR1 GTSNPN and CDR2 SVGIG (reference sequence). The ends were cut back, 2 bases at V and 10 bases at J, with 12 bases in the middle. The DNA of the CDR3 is TGTGCCTGGAGTCTTGGCGGTGAGTCACCCCTCCACTTT. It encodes CAWSLGGESPLHF. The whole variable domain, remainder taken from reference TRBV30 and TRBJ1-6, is SQTIHQWPATLVQPVGSPLSLECTVEGTSNPNLYWYRQAAGRGLQLLFYSVGIGQISSEVPQNLSASRPQDRQFILSSKKLLLSDSGFYLCAWSLGGESPLHFGNGTRLTVT.

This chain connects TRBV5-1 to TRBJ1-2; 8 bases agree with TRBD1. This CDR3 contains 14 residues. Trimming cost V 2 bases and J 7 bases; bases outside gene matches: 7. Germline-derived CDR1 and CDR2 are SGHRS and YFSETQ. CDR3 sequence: CASSLGQGVGGYTF. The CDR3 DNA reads TGCGCCAGCAGCTTAGGACAGGGTGTCGGTGGCTACACCTTC. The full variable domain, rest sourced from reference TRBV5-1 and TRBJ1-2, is KAGVTQTPRYLIKTRGQQVTLSCSPISGHRSVSWYQQTPGQGLQFLFEYFSETQRNKGNFPGRFSGRQFSNSRSEMNVSTLELGDSALYLCASSLGQGVGGYTFGSGTRLTVV.